The 5 T cell receptor beta chains below all came from one sample that was sequenced in a study of T cells after yellow fever vaccination. TCRdb re-derived calls from the 5' RACE reads in MiXCR, one entry per CDR3 protein. The data show 200,000 or so distinct CDR3 sequences, roughly 6.2% seen once. The sample here was CD4+ T cells sorted from PBMCs, taken on the day of the yellow fever booster vaccination. The receptors were sampled from a man in his thirties or forties who received the YFV17D yellow fever vaccine.

This clonotype has ten or more counts. This chain links TRBV3-1 with TRBJ1-5; unclear D gene. The CDR3 totals 13 residues. Per the germline V gene, CDR1 is LGHDT and CDR2 is YNNKEL (reference sequence). The germline V and J ends were trimmed by 1 base and 2 bases, with 3 bases remaining between them. The CDR3 loop is CASSQVGNQPQHF. In nucleotides, the CDR3 is TGTGCCAGCAGCCAAGTGGGCAATCAGCCCCAGCATTTT.

This clonotype was counted ten times or more. The rearrangement links TRBV5-1 to TRBJ2-7, with 8 bases that match TRBD1. This CDR3 is built from 14 residues. V was clipped by 7 bases and J by 1 base; unmatched bases: 7. Per the germline V gene, CDR1 is SGHRS and CDR2 is YFSETQ. The CDR3 region has the DNA TGCGCCAGCGGCCGGGACAGGAGTTCCTACGAGCAGTACTTC. It translates to CASGRDRSSYEQYF.

This clonotype has a handful of counts. The J gene is TRBJ2-5, the V gene TRBV7-8; either TRBD1 or TRBD2 may supply D (5 bases each). Germline lookup yields CDR1 SGHVS and CDR2 FQNEAQ. The CDR3 has 15 residues. V lost 3 bases, J lost 7 bases, and 18 bases lay in between. DNA of the CDR3: TGTGCCAGCAGCTTCATAGGGGACCGTCTCGGGACCCAGTACTTC. Residues: CASSFIGDRLGTQYF.

There are a few counts of this clonotype. The gene calls are TRBV20-1 and TRBJ1-5; possible D gene TRBD1, 6 bases. This CDR3 has 14 residues. Germline CDR1 and CDR2: DFQATT and SNEGSKA (reference sequence). V lost 6 bases, J lost 1 base, and 13 bases lay in between. The CDR3 region has the DNA TGCAGTGCCGAGGGGGGGTGGAGCAATCAGCCCCAGCATTTT. It encodes CSAEGGWSNQPQHF.

The sample holds many counts of this clonotype. In nucleotides, the CDR3 is TGTGCCAGCAGCTTAATGTCTCAGCAGCAGTTCTTC. Its translation: CASSLMSQQQFF. This chain uses TRBV7-2 with TRBJ2-1; D ambiguous. The V and J ends lost 2 bases and 11 bases respectively, with 10 bases between them. The CDR3 sequence is 12 residues long. Germline-derived CDR1 and CDR2 are SGHTA and FQGNSA.